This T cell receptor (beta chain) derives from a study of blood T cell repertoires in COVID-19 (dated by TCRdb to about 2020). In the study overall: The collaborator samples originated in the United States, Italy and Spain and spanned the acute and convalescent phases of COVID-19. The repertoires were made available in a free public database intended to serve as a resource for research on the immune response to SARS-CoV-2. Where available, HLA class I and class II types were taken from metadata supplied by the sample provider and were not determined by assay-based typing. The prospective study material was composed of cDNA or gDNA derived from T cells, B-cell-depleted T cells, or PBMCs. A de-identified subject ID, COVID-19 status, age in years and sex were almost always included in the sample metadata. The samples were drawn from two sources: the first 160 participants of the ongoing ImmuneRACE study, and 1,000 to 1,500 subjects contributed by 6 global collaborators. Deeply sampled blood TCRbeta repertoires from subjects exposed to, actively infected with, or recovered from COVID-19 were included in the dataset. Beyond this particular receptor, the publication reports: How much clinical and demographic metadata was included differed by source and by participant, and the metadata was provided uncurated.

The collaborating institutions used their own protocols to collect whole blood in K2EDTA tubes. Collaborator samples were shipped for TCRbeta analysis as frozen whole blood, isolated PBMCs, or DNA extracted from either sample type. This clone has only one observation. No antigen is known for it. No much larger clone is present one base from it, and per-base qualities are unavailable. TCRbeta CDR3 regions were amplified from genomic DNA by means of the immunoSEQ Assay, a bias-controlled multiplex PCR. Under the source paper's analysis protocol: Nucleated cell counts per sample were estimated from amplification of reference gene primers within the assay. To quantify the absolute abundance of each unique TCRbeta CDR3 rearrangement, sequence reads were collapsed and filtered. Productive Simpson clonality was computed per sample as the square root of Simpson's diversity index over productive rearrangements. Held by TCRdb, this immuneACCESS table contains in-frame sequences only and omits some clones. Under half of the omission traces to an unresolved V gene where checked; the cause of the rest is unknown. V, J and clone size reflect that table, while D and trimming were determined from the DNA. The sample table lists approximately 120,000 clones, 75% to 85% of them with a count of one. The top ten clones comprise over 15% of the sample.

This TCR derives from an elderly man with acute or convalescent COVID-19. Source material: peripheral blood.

CDR3 sequence: CASSQEVGVGGTQYF. The DNA sequence is as follows: TGCGCCAGCAGCCAAGAAGTTGGGGTAGGGGGGACCCAGTACTTC. The sequence is built from TRBV4-1 and TRBJ2-5; D gene: possibly TRBD1, on 6 matching bases. Sequences MGHRA (CDR1) and YSYEKL (CDR2) are obtained from the germline V gene. Relative to germline, V is 0 bases shorter and J is 7 bases shorter, with 15 bases between their ends. There are 15 amino acids in the CDR3, from cysteine to phenylalanine inclusive. Here the CDR3 DNA is all that survives: 45 bases in frame from base 1.